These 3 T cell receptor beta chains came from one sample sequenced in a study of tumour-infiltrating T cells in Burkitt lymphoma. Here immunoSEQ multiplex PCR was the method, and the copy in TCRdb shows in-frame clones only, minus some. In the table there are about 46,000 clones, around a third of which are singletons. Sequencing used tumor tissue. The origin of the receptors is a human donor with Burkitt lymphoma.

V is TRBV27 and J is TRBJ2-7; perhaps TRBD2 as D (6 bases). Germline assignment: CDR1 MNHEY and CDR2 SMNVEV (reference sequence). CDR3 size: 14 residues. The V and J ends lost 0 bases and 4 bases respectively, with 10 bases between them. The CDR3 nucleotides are TGTGCCAGCAGTTTATCCTTCGGAGGGTACGAGCAGTACTTC. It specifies CASSLSFGGYEQYF.

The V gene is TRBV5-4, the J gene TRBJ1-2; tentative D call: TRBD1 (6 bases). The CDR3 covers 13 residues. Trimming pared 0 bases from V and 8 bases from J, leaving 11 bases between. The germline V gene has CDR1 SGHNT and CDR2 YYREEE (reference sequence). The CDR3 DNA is TGTGCCAGCAGCTTGGGAACAGGGAACGGCTACACCTTC. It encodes CASSLGTGNGYTF. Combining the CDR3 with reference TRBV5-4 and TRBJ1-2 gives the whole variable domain ETGVTQSPTHLIKTRGQQVTLRCSSQSGHNTVSWYQQALGQGPQFIFQYYREEENGRGNFPPRFSGLQFPNYSSELNVNALELDDSALYLCASSLGTGNGYTFGSGTRLTVV.

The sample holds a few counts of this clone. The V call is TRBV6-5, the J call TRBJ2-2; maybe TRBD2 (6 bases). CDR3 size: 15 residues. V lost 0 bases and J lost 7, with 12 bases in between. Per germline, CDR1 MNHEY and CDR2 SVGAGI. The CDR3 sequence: CASSYSWRGGGELFF. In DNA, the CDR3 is TGTGCCAGCAGTTACTCGTGGCGGGGTGGCGGGGAGCTGTTTTTT.